The 10 T cell receptor beta chains below all came from one sample that was sequenced in a study of radiotherapy plus CTLA-4 blockade in lung cancer. Measured with immunoSEQ multiplex PCR; TCRdb has only the in-frame clones, and not every one. The sample holds about 78,000 clones; about 87% are singletons and the top ten take around 0.8%. The sample here was peripheral blood, taken from a patient treated with radiotherapy plus ipilimumab. These receptors were obtained from a human donor with non-small cell lung cancer who had stable disease on radiotherapy plus ipilimumab.

The V gene is TRBV30, the J gene TRBJ1-6, with D maybe TRBD1 (6 bases). Germline V lookup: CDR1 GTSNPN, CDR2 SVGIG (reference sequence). The CDR3 length is 13 residues. Trimming shortened V by 7 bases and J by 9 bases, and 16 bases separated the two germline ends. The CDR3 loop reads CAFQGGAGSPLHF. In DNA form, the CDR3 reads TGTGCCTTCCAAGGGGGGGCTGGTTCACCCCTCCACTTT.

The chain joins TRBV5-6 to TRBJ2-2; either TRBD1 or TRBD2 may fit D (5 bases each). Germline lookup yields CDR1 SGHDT and CDR2 YYEEEE. The CDR3 is 16 amino acids. The ends were cut back, 0 bases at V and 7 bases at J, with 16 bases in the middle. The CDR3 loop is CASSLASGRSLGELFF. In DNA, the CDR3 is TGTGCCAGCAGCTTGGCTTCGGGACGTTCGCTCGGGGAGCTGTTTTTT. The whole variable domain, filled in from reference TRBV5-6 and TRBJ2-2, reads DAGVTQSPTHLIKTRGQQVTLRCSPKSGHDTVSWYQQALGQGPQFIFQYYEEEERQRGNFPDRFSGHQFPNYSSELNVNALLLGDSALYLCASSLASGRSLGELFFGEGSRLTVL.

This clone has only one observation. This chain uses TRBV30 with TRBJ2-5; the match to TRBD2 covers 14 bases. The CDR3 runs to 18 residues. V shed 0 bases and J 3 bases; nucleotides not matched to a gene: 9. Per germline, CDR1 GTSNPN and CDR2 SVGIG (reference sequence). CDR3 sequence (DNA): TGTGCCTGGAGTGTACGGGGGACTAGCGGGAGAACGGAAGAGACCCAGTACTTC. This encodes CAWSVRGTSGRTEETQYF.

The chain employs TRBV4-2 and TRBJ2-1; D is perhaps TRBD2 (6 bases). From germline, CDR1 is LGHNA and CDR2 YNFKEQ. The CDR3 extends over 15 amino acids. V lost 1 base and J lost 10, with 17 bases in between. Here the CDR3 DNA reads TGTGCCAGCAGCCAAGCGGGCAGGGACTTGACGGAGCAGTTCTTC. It encodes CASSQAGRDLTEQFF.

Turning to this clone: This CDR3 is also generated by other DNA sequences in the sample. This chain uses TRBV5-1 with TRBJ1-1; D unresolved. V lost 0 bases and J 0 bases, leaving 3 bases between the germline ends. CDR1 and CDR2 from the germline V gene are SGHRS and YFSETQ. The CDR3 runs to 13 residues. CDR3 sequence: CASSLDMNTEAFF. The CDR3 nucleotides read TGCGCCAGCAGCTTGGACATGAACACTGAAGCTTTCTTT.

V gene TRBV28 combines with J gene TRBJ2-7, with 9 bases fitting TRBD2. The CDR3 spans 14 residues. J lost 7 bases, V lost 3 bases, and 7 bases had no gene match. Germline V gives CDR1 MDHEN, CDR2 SYDVKM. The CDR3 region is CASSFPGTSLEQYF. Written as DNA, the CDR3 is TGTGCCAGCAGTTTCCCCGGGACTAGCTTAGAGCAGTACTTC.

V and J are TRBV27 and TRBJ2-7; 8 bases map to TRBD1. The V gene's germline CDR1 is MNHEY and CDR2 SMNVEV (reference sequence). The CDR3 runs 15 residues. With V trimmed by 5 bases and J by 4 bases, 10 bases remained unmatched. For the CDR3, the DNA is TGTGCCAGCAGTCCGCGGACAGGGAATAGATACGAGCAGTACTTC. Amino acids: CASSPRTGNRYEQYF.

This chain links TRBV5-6 with TRBJ2-5; D not resolved. The CDR3 has 14 amino acids. Germline V gene sequence: CDR1 SGHDT, CDR2 YYEEEE. V was cut by 6 bases and J by 2 bases, with 14 bases left in between. The DNA of the CDR3 is TGTGCCAGCAATGGAATGGGAAAACAAGAGACCCAGTACTTC. It yields the protein CASNGMGKQETQYF.

The chain uses TRBV29-1 and TRBJ2-5; D unclear. The DNA end lines up better with TRBJ2-7; the J call may be wrong. Germline CDR1 and CDR2: SQVTM and ANQGSEA. The CDR3 covers 13 residues. CDR3 nucleotides: TGCAGCGTTGAAACGGGCAGATCCTACGAGCAGTACTTC. Residues: CSVETGRSYEQYF.

This chain joins TRBV9 and TRBJ2-5; the D is unclear. CDR3 length: 11 residues. Germline lookup yields CDR1 SGDLS and CDR2 YYNGEE. V was shortened by 0 bases and J by 6 bases, with 3 bases between the two germline ends. The CDR3 DNA reads TGTGCCAGCAGCGTAGGCAAGACCCAGTACTTC. Translating gives CASSVGKTQYF.